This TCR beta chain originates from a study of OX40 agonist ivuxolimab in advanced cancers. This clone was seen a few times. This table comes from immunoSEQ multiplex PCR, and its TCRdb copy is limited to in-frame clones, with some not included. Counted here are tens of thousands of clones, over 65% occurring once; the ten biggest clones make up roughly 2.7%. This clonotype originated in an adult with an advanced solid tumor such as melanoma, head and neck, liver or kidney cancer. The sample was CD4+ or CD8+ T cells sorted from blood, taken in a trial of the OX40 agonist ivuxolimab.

The CDR3 nucleotides read TGCGCCAGCAGCTTGGGTCACTACTCCTACAATGAGCAGTTCTTC. Residues: CASSLGHYSYNEQFF. V is TRBV5-1 and J is TRBJ2-1; D gene ambiguous. The CDR3 is made up of 15 amino acids. The V and J ends lost 0 bases and 0 bases respectively, with 7 bases between them. Germline V lookup: CDR1 SGHRS, CDR2 YFSETQ.